This T cell receptor (beta chain) was identified during a study of CD8 T cells in ankylosing spondylitis (dated by TCRdb to about 2017). Some background on the complete study: To find TCR variants linked to disease, the study profiled T cell receptor beta repertoires in ankylosing spondylitis patients and healthy donors. The full study cohort comprised around 25 ankylosing spondylitis patients and 85 to 120 healthy donors. Peripheral blood was sampled, and synovial fluid was also collected from ankylosing spondylitis patients.

As for this clonotype: Which antigen it targets is not known. No clone much larger than this one lies a single base away; base qualities are absent.

General study outcomes and caveats: The disease-linked clones were reported as significantly enriched in matched synovial fluid samples from ankylosing spondylitis patients. Some motif variants were previously reported in synovial fluid and blood of reactive arthritis patients, suggesting common disease-initiation mechanisms. Blood from ankylosing spondylitis patients appeared to be characterized by a TCR beta motif made up of about 8 highly homologous amino acid variants. The disease-linked clones showed a CD8+ phenotype and occurred at relatively low frequencies in peripheral blood.

The sequencing machine was an Illumina HiSeq 2500. Quantitative 5'-RACE with molecular barcodes was used to prepare TCR beta libraries. Turning to the authors' computational methods: A new computational method, built on a probabilistic model of VDJ rearrangement, was used to identify disease-linked TCR variants. TCRdb trimmed the raw reads at Q25, called clones with MiXCR and kept productive beta chains. Each CDR3 protein gets just one entry, which takes the most common genes and DNA from the rows behind it. The V and J calls reflect TCRdb's pipeline rather than the authors' work. For this sample the table gives about 540,000 distinct CDR3 sequences, of which about 13% were detected only once. Together, the top ten hold approximately 6.3% of the sample. The sequence was collected from a male donor with ankylosing spondylitis. The sample taken for sequencing was blood, either unsorted or a sorted T cell fraction (not recorded which).

This receptor has the CDR3 CATLGQGNEKLFF. The DNA sequence follows: TGTGCCACTCTTGGACAGGGGAATGAAAAACTGTTTTTT. In this chain, TRBV6-1 is recombined with TRBJ1-4, and 9 junctional nucleotides match TRBD1. Taken from cysteine to phenylalanine, the CDR3 has 13 residues. Only the CDR3 part of the read is kept: 39 bases, read in frame from the first base. At the junction V is shortened by 10 bases and J by 5 bases; bases outside the gene matches: 5. Per the germline V gene, MNHNS is the CDR1 and SASEGT is the CDR2.